This T cell receptor (beta chain) originates from a study of shared clonotypes between healthy human individuals. Measured with immunoSEQ multiplex PCR; TCRdb has only the in-frame clones, and not every one. Counted here are about 1 million clones, about 77% occurring once; the ten biggest clones make up 1.5%. Germline CDR1 SGDLS, CDR2 YYNGEE. The V and J ends lost 6 bases and 0 bases, in that order; junction bases with no gene match: 9. This CDR3 is built from 17 residues. This receptor was obtained from a man younger than 30 in good health. This rearrangement joins TRBV9 to TRBJ2-5; 12 positions match TRBD2. What was sequenced was memory CD4+ T cells sorted from blood. Described subset: CD45RA-negative fraction. CDR3 DNA: TGTGCCAGCAACCCTACTAGCGGGGGGACGTACCAAGAGACCCAGTACTTC. Protein product: CASNPTSGGTYQETQYF.